This T cell receptor beta chain was found in a study of cytomegalovirus exposure and HLA in healthy donors. PCR employed 60 Vbeta and 13 Jbeta primers. Clones were read by immunoSEQ multiplex PCR, and TCRdb kept only the in-frame ones, dropping some. Among about 130,000 clones listed, 70% to 90% were seen once. Findings of the study overall: When a later analysis compared HLA-associated TCR beta chains with equally common others, the HLA-associated chains turned out to be more clonally expanded and to have lower generation probabilities. When analyzed later, a missense DCLRE1C variant was found to be linked to TCR beta V- and J-gene trimming.

V was pared by 4 bases and J by 7 bases, with 15 bases between. CDR1 is SGHRS, CDR2 YFSETQ, per germline. The CDR3 is 13 amino acids. As regards this clone: Its antigen is as yet unknown.

The chain has TRBV5-1 and TRBJ2-7; TRBD2 is a possible D gene (6 bases). This receptor was obtained from a woman aged 40 to 50 in good health and CMV-seropositive. The sequenced sample was PBMCs. This CDR3 is CASSVQGLLEQYF. The CDR3, as DNA: TGCGCCAGCAGCGTGCAGGGACTTTTAGAGCAGTACTTC.